This T cell receptor beta chain was sequenced in a study of shared clonotypes between healthy human individuals. The assay was immunoSEQ multiplex PCR, and TCRdb's table has in-frame clones only and misses some. The sample records over 2 million clones, about 95% being singletons. The J segment lost 1 base and the V segment lost 6 bases, leaving 10 bases of the junction unmatched. This CDR3 has 17 amino acids. Germline values: CDR1 MDHEN, CDR2 SYDVKM. Naive CD8 cells lacked CD45RO and underwent positive selection for CCR7, leaving out terminally differentiated effector memory CD45RA+ cells. This chain connects TRBV28 to TRBJ2-4; 9 bases line up with TRBD1. This TCR came from a man younger than 30 in good health. What was sequenced was naive CD8+ T cells sorted from blood. The CDR3, as DNA: TGTGCCAGCAGCCCGACAGGGGGTAACTTCGCCAAAAACATTCAGTACTTC. It codes for CASSPTGGNFAKNIQYF.